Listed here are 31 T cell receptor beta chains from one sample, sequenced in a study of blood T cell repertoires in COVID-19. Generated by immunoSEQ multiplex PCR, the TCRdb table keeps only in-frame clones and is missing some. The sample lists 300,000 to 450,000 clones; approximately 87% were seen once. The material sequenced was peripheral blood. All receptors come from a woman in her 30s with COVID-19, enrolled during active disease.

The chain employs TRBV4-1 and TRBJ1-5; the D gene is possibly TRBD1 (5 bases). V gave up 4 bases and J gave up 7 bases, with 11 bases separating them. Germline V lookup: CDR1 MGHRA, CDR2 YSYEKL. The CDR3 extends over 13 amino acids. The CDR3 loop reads CASSLQGEQPQHF. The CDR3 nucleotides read TGCGCCAGCAGCCTCCAGGGTGAGCAGCCCCAGCATTTT.

CDR3: CASSQDSGGRATPHEQYF. CDR3 coding DNA: TGCGCCAGCAGCCAAGATTCAGGCGGGAGGGCCACCCCCCACGAGCAGTACTTC. The chain joins TRBV4-1 to TRBJ2-7, with 9 bases lining up with TRBD2. After removal of 0 bases from V and 5 bases from J, the junction contained 14 bases not matched to a gene. CDR1 is MGHRA and CDR2 is YSYEKL in the germline V gene. The CDR3 extends over 18 amino acids.

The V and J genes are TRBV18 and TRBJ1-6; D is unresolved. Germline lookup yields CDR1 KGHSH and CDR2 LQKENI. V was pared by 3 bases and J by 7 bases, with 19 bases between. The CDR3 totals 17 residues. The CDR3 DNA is TGTGCCAGCTCACCCAACACGGGGAACGAGGGAAATTCACCCCTCCACTTT. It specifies CASSPNTGNEGNSPLHF. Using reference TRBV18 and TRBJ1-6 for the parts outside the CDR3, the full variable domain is NAGVMQNPRHLVRRRGQEARLRCSPMKGHSHVYWYRQLPEEGLKFMVYLQKENIIDESGMPKERFSAEFPKEGPSILRIQQVVRGDSAAYFCASSPNTGNEGNSPLHFGNGTRLTVT.

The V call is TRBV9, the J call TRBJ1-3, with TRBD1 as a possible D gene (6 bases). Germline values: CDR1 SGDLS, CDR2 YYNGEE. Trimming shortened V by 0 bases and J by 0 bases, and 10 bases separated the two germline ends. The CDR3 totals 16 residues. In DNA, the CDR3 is TGTGCCAGCAGCGTAGAAGGGGGTAGCTCTGGAAACACCATATATTTT. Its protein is CASSVEGGSSGNTIYF.

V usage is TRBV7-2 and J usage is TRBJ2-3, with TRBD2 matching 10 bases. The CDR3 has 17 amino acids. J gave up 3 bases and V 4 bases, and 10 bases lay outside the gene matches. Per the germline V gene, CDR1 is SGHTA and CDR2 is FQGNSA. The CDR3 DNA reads TGTGCCAGCAGCTCCCCGGGGGCTAGCGGGAGAACAGATACGCAGTATTTT. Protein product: CASSSPGASGRTDTQYF.

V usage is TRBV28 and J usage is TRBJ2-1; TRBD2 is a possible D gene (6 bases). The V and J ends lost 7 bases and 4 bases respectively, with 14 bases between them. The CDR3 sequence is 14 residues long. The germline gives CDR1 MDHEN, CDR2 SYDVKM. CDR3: CASTTPGRYNEQFF. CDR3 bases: TGTGCCAGCACCACCCCTGGGAGGTACAATGAGCAGTTCTTC.

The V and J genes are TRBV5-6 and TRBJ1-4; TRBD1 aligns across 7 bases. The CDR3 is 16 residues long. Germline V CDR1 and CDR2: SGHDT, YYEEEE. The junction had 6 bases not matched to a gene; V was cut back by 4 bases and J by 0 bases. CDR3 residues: CASSVRQGATNEKLFF. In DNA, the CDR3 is TGTGCCAGCAGCGTGAGACAGGGTGCAACTAATGAAAAACTGTTTTTT.

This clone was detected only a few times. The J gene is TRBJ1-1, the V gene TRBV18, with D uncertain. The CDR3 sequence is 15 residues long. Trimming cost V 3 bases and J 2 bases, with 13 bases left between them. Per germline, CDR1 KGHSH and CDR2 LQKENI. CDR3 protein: CASSPSRTVNTEAFF. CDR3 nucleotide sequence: TGTGCCAGCTCACCTTCAAGGACTGTTAACACTGAAGCTTTCTTT.

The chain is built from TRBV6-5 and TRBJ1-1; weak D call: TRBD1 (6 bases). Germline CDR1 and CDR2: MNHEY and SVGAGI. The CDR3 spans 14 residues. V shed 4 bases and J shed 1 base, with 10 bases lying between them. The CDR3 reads CASSWGPANTEAFF. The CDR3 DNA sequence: TGTGCCAGCAGTTGGGGGCCGGCGAACACTGAAGCTTTCTTT.

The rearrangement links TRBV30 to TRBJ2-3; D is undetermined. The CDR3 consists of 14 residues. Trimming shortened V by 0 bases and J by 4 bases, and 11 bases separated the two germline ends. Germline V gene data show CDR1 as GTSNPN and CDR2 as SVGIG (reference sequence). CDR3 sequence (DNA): TGTGCCTGGAGTGTACTTGGTACGGCAGATACGCAGTATTTT. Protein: CAWSVLGTADTQYF.

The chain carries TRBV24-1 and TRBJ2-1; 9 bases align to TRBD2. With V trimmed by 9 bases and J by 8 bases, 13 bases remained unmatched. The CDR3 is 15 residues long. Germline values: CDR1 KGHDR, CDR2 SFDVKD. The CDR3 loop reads CATGRRGRAGDEQFF. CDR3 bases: TGTGCCACCGGTCGACGCGGGAGGGCCGGGGATGAGCAGTTCTTC.

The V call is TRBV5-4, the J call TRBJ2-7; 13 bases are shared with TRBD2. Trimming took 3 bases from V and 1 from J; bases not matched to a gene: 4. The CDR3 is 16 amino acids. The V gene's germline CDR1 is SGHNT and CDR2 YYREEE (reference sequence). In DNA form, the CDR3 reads TGTGCCAGCAGCTGGACTAGCGGGAGCGTATCCTACGAGCAGTACTTC. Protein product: CASSWTSGSVSYEQYF.

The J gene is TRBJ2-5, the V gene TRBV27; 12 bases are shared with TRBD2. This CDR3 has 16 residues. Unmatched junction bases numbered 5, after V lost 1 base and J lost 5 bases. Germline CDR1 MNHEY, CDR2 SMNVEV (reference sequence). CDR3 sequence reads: CASSLWLAGGPETQYF. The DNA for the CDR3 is TGTGCCAGCAGTTTATGGCTAGCGGGAGGGCCCGAGACCCAGTACTTC.

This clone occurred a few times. In DNA, the CDR3 is TGCGCCAGCAGCCAGGGGGACACCCGCAATCAGCCCCAGCATTTT. It encodes CASSQGDTRNQPQHF. The chain uses TRBV4-1 and TRBJ1-5; TRBD1 might be the D (6 bases). CDR3 length: 15 amino acids. The germline CDR1 and CDR2 sequences are MGHRA and YSYEKL. V was clipped by 3 bases and J by 2 bases, with 11 bases between them.

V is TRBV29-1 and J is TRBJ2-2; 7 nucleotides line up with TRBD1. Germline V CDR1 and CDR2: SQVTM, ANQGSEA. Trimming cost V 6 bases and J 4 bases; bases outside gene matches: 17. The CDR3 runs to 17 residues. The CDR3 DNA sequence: TGCAGCGTCCCGAGCCGACAGGGTCCGCGAGGCACCGGGGAGCTGTTTTTT. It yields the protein CSVPSRQGPRGTGELFF.

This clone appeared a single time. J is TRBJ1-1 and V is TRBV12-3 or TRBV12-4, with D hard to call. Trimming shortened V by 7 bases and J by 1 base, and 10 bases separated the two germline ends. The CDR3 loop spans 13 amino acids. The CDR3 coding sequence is TGTGCCAGCAAGCCAACAGCGAACACTGAAGCTTTCTTT. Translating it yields CASKPTANTEAFF.

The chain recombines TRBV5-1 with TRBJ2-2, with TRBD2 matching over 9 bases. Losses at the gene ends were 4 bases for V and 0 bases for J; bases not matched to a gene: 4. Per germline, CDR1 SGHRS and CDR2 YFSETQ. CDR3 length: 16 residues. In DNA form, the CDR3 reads TGCGCCAGCAGCCTGGTAGCGGGAGCGAACACCGGGGAGCTGTTTTTT. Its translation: CASSLVAGANTGELFF.

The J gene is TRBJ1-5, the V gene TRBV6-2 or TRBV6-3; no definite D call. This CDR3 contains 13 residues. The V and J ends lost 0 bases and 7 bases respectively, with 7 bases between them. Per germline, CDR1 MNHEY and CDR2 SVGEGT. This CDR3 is CASSYSRGQPQHF. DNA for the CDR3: TGTGCCAGCAGTTACTCCCGCGGACAGCCCCAGCATTTT.

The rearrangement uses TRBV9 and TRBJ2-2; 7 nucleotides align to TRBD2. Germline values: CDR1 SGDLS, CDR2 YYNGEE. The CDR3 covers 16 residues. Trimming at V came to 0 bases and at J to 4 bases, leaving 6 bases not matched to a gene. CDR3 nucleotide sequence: TGTGCCAGCAGCGTAGCGGGAGGACTGGCCACCGGGGAGCTGTTTTTT. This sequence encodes CASSVAGGLATGELFF.

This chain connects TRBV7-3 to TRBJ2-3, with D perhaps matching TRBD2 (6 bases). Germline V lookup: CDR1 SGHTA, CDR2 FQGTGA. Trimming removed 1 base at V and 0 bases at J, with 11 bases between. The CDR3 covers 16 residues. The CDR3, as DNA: TGTGCCAGCAGCTTAAGCGGGGCGGGGAGCACAGATACGCAGTATTTT. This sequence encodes CASSLSGAGSTDTQYF.

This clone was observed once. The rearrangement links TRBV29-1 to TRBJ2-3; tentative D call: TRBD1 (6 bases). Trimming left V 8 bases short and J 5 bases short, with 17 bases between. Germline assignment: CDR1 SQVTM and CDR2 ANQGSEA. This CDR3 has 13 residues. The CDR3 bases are TGCAGCTCCTGGAGAGGGGGTAGAGATACGCAGTATTTT. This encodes CSSWRGGRDTQYF.

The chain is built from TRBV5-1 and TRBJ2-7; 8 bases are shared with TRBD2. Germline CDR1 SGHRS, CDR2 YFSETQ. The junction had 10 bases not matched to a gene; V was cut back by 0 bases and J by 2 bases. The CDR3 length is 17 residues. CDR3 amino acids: CASSLEPFSGGTYEQYF. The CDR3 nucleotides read TGCGCCAGCAGCTTGGAGCCCTTCTCGGGAGGGACCTACGAGCAGTACTTC.

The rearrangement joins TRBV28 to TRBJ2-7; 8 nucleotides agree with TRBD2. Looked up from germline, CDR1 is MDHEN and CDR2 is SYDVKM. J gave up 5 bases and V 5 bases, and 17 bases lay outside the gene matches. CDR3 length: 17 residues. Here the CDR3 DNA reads TGTGCCAGCAGTCCCCAGCTCCTACGGGAGGGCCTCCACGAGCAGTACTTC. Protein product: CASSPQLLREGLHEQYF.

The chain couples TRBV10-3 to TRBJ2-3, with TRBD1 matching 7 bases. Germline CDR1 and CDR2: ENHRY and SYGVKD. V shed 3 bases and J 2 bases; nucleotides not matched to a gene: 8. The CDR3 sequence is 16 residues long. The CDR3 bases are TGTGCCATCAGTGACCGGGACAGATTGTACACAGATACGCAGTATTTT. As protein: CAISDRDRLYTDTQYF.

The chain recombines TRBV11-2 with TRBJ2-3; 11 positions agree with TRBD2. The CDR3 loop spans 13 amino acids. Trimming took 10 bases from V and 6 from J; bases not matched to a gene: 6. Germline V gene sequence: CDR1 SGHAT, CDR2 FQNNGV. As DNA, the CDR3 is TGTGCCACCGCTCTAGCGGGAGGTGATACGCAGTATTTT. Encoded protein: CATALAGGDTQYF.

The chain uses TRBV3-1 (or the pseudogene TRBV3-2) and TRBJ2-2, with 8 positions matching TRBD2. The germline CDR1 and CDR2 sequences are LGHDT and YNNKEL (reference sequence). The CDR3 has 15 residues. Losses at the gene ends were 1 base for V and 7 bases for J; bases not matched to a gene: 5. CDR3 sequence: CASSQGAGEGGELFF. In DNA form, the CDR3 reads TGTGCCAGCAGCCAAGGAGCGGGAGAGGGCGGGGAGCTGTTTTTT.

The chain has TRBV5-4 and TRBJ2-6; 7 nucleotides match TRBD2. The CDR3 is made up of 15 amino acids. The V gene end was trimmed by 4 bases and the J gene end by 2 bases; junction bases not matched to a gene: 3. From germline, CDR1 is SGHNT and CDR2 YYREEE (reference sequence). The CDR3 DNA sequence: TGTGCCAGCAGCGCCGCGGGGGCTGGGGCCAACGTCCTGACTTTC. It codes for CASSAAGAGANVLTF.

CDR3 protein: CASSPYTAPKVETQYF. In DNA, the CDR3 is TGTGCCAGCAGCCCCTATACAGCACCAAAGGTGGAGACCCAGTACTTC. This chain connects TRBV3-1 (or the pseudogene TRBV3-2) to TRBJ2-5; D ambiguous. Germline V gene lookup returns CDR1 LGHDT and CDR2 YNNKEL (reference sequence). The V end was cut by 4 bases, the J end by 5 bases, with 20 bases between. The CDR3 runs 16 residues.

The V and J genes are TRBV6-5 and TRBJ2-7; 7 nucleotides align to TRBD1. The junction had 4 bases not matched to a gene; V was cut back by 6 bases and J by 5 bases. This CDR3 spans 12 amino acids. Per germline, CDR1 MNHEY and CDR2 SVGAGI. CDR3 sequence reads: CASRGTGDEQYF. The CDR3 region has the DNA TGTGCCAGCAGGGGTACAGGGGACGAGCAGTACTTC.

The CDR3 protein is CASIPKRGLNTEAFF. CDR3 in DNA: TGTGCCAGTATTCCCAAGAGGGGGCTGAACACTGAAGCTTTCTTT. The V and J genes are TRBV19 and TRBJ1-1; 7 nucleotides agree with TRBD1. The ends lost 7 bases at V and 0 bases at J; junction bases unmatched: 8. Germline values: CDR1 LNHDA, CDR2 SQIVND (reference sequence). This CDR3 comprises 15 residues.

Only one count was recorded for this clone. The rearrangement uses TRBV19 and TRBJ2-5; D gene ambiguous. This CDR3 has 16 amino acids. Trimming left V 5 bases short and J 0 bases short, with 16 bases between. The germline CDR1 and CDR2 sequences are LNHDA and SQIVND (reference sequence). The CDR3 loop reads CASSPDTPLYQETQYF. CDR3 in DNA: TGTGCCAGTAGTCCAGACACCCCTCTGTACCAAGAGACCCAGTACTTC.